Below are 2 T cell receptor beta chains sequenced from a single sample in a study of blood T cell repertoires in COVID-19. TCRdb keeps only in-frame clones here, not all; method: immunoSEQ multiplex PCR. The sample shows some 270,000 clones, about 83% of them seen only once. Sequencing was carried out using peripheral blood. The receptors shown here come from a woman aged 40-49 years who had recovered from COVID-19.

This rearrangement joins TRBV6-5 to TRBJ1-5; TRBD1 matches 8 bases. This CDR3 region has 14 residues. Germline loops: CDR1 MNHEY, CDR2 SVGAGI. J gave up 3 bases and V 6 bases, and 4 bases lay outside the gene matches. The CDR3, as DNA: TGTGCCAGCAGGGGGACAGGACCCAATCAGCCCCAGCATTTT. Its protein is CASRGTGPNQPQHF.

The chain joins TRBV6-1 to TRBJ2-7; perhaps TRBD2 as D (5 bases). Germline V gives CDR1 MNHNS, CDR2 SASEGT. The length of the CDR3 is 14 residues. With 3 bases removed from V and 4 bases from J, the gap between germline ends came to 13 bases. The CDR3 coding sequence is TGTGCCAGCAGTGAGAGGGAATTCGCTTACGAGCAGTACTTC. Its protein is CASSEREFAYEQYF.